The rows below give T cell receptor beta chains drawn from one sample of a study of blood T cells in healthy people across ages. TCRdb redid the calling of the 5' RACE reads with MiXCR, one entry per CDR3 protein. The repertoire consists of 720,000 or so distinct CDR3 sequences, with roughly 41% occurring once and the leading ten covering 25% to 35%. Sequencing was performed on blood. The receptors were sampled from a man at least 80 years old in good health. CDR3s include the opening cysteine and the closing phenylalanine or tryptophan. The order of the fields is D gene, clone size, J gene, CDR3 length, V gene, CDR3 DNA, CDR3 protein. A D gene is named only where the DNA matches it firmly. The size field is filled for only some rows; it gives once, few, many or a size class.

d_call: NA
clone_size: NA
j_call: TRBJ1-2
cdr3_length: 15
v_call: TRBV4-1
cdr3_nt: TGCGCCAGCAGCCAAGATCTTGTGACAATCGGTGGCTACACCTTC
cdr3_aa: CASSQDLVTIGGYTF

d_call: NA
clone_size: NA
j_call: TRBJ2-3
cdr3_length: 14
v_call: TRBV7-9
cdr3_nt: TGTGCCAGCAACTCCAGCTGGGGCACAGATACGCAGTATTTT
cdr3_aa: CASNSSWGTDTQYF

d_call: NA
clone_size: NA
j_call: TRBJ2-3
cdr3_length: 16
v_call: TRBV7-3
cdr3_nt: TGTGCCAGCAGCCGTGGAGGGACGGCTAGCACAGATACGCAGTATTTT
cdr3_aa: CASSRGGTASTDTQYF

d_call: NA
clone_size: NA
j_call: TRBJ2-5
cdr3_length: 15
v_call: TRBV6-6
cdr3_nt: TGTGCCAGCAGCCAACTCTATGTGACTCAAGAGACCCAGTACTTC
cdr3_aa: CASSQLYVTQETQYF

d_call: NA
clone_size: NA
j_call: TRBJ2-1
cdr3_length: 17
v_call: TRBV9
cdr3_nt: TGTGCCAGCAGCGTAGAGGAGGGCAGCAACTCCTACAATGAGCAGTTCTTC
cdr3_aa: CASSVEEGSNSYNEQFF

d_call: TRBD2
clone_size: NA
j_call: TRBJ2-2
cdr3_length: 15
v_call: TRBV4-1
cdr3_nt: TGCGCCAGCAGCCAGAACCGCGGGGGAACCGGGGAGCTGTTTTTT
cdr3_aa: CASSQNRGGTGELFF

d_call: TRBD2
clone_size: NA
j_call: TRBJ2-7
cdr3_length: 19
v_call: TRBV27
cdr3_nt: TGTGCCAGCAGTGGCGGCCTAGCGGGGGTGTTGAGCTCCTACAATGAGCAGTACTTC
cdr3_aa: CASSGGLAGVLSSYNEQYF

d_call: NA
clone_size: few
j_call: TRBJ2-5
cdr3_length: 15
v_call: TRBV11-1
cdr3_nt: TGTGCCAGCAGCTCCCAGAGGGGCTCAGGGGAGACCCAGTACTTC
cdr3_aa: CASSSQRGSGETQYF

d_call: TRBD1
clone_size: few
j_call: TRBJ1-1
cdr3_length: 12
v_call: TRBV29-1
cdr3_nt: TGCAGCTTTAAGACAGGGGGGAGTGAAGCTTTCTTT
cdr3_aa: CSFKTGGSEAFF

d_call: TRBD1
clone_size: NA
j_call: TRBJ2-7
cdr3_length: 14
v_call: TRBV20-1
cdr3_nt: TGCAGTGCTAGAGATCTGAACAGGGGGTACGAGCAGTACTTC
cdr3_aa: CSARDLNRGYEQYF

d_call: NA
clone_size: few
j_call: TRBJ2-5
cdr3_length: 13
v_call: TRBV7-2
cdr3_nt: TGTGCCAGCAGCTGGGGGCAGAAAGAGACCCAGTACTTC
cdr3_aa: CASSWGQKETQYF

d_call: NA
clone_size: NA
j_call: TRBJ2-2
cdr3_length: 12
v_call: TRBV21-1
cdr3_nt: TGTGCCAGCAACCCGGACACCGGGGAGCTGTTTTTT
cdr3_aa: CASNPDTGELFF

d_call: NA
clone_size: few
j_call: TRBJ1-4
cdr3_length: 15
v_call: TRBV28
cdr3_nt: TGTGCCAGCAGTTCGCCGGGACTCGGAAGCGAAAAACTGTTTTTT
cdr3_aa: CASSSPGLGSEKLFF

d_call: NA
clone_size: NA
j_call: TRBJ2-7
cdr3_length: 12
v_call: TRBV7-2
cdr3_nt: TGTGCCAGCGGCTTAACTAGCTACGAGCAGTACTTC
cdr3_aa: CASGLTSYEQYF

d_call: TRBD2
clone_size: NA
j_call: TRBJ2-1
cdr3_length: 15
v_call: TRBV29-1
cdr3_nt: TGCAGCGTTGTATTAGCGGCTAGCGGGAGCAAAACGCAGTTCTTC
cdr3_aa: CSVVLAASGSKTQFF

d_call: TRBD2
clone_size: NA
j_call: TRBJ2-7
cdr3_length: 11
v_call: TRBV29-1
cdr3_nt: TGCAGCGTTGGGACTAGCGGCAAGCAGTACTTC
cdr3_aa: CSVGTSGKQYF

d_call: NA
clone_size: few
j_call: TRBJ1-1
cdr3_length: 14
v_call: TRBV25-1
cdr3_nt: TGTGCCAGCAGTGCCCATCCTTTGAACACTGAAGCTTTCTTT
cdr3_aa: CASSAHPLNTEAFF

d_call: NA
clone_size: NA
j_call: TRBJ2-3
cdr3_length: 16
v_call: TRBV27
cdr3_nt: TGTGCCAGCAGTTTAGCGGGGGAGGGGGGCACAGATACGCAGTATTTT
cdr3_aa: CASSLAGEGGTDTQYF

d_call: TRBD2
clone_size: few
j_call: TRBJ2-1
cdr3_length: 16
v_call: TRBV10-2
cdr3_nt: TGCGCCAGCAGTGATGATGACTGGACTAGCTCGAATGAGCAGTTCTTC
cdr3_aa: CASSDDDWTSSNEQFF

d_call: NA
clone_size: NA
j_call: TRBJ2-3
cdr3_length: 16
v_call: TRBV6-4
cdr3_nt: TGTGCCAGCAGTGAAGGGCGAAGCTATCCACAGGATACGCAGTATTTT
cdr3_aa: CASSEGRSYPQDTQYF

d_call: TRBD1
clone_size: NA
j_call: TRBJ1-1
cdr3_length: 16
v_call: TRBV7-2
cdr3_nt: TGTGCCAGCAGCTTAGCGGGGACAGGGCTTAACACTGAAGCTTTCTTT
cdr3_aa: CASSLAGTGLNTEAFF

d_call: TRBD1
clone_size: NA
j_call: TRBJ1-2
cdr3_length: 15
v_call: TRBV7-8
cdr3_nt: TGTGCCAGCAGCTCCTTGGACAGGCCACAGTATGGCTACACCTTC
cdr3_aa: CASSSLDRPQYGYTF

d_call: NA
clone_size: few
j_call: TRBJ2-7
cdr3_length: 13
v_call: TRBV6-2/TRBV6-3
cdr3_nt: TGTGCCAGCAGGGCAGGTCCAACCTACGAGCAGTACTTC
cdr3_aa: CASRAGPTYEQYF

d_call: NA
clone_size: few
j_call: TRBJ1-2
cdr3_length: 15
v_call: TRBV4-3
cdr3_nt: TGCGCCAGCAGCCTCACGGCCCAAGTGGCGGTTGGCTACACCTTC
cdr3_aa: CASSLTAQVAVGYTF

d_call: NA
clone_size: NA
j_call: TRBJ1-2
cdr3_length: 15
v_call: TRBV7-2
cdr3_nt: TGTGCCAGCAGCCCTCGGACTCTCATCGTCCATGGCTACACCTTC
cdr3_aa: CASSPRTLIVHGYTF

d_call: TRBD1
clone_size: few
j_call: TRBJ1-5
cdr3_length: 15
v_call: TRBV28
cdr3_nt: TGTGCCAGCAGTTGGAGGACAGGGACGGAGCAGCCCCAGCATTTT
cdr3_aa: CASSWRTGTEQPQHF

d_call: NA
clone_size: few
j_call: TRBJ1-2
cdr3_length: 15
v_call: TRBV6-6
cdr3_nt: TGTGCCAGCAGTTATGGGCAGAAAGTTAACTATGGCTACACCTTC
cdr3_aa: CASSYGQKVNYGYTF

d_call: NA
clone_size: NA
j_call: TRBJ2-3
cdr3_length: 13
v_call: TRBV13
cdr3_nt: TGTGCCAGCTCCCGGGACCTCACAGATACGCAGTATTTT
cdr3_aa: CASSRDLTDTQYF

d_call: NA
clone_size: NA
j_call: TRBJ2-7
cdr3_length: 13
v_call: TRBV28
cdr3_nt: TGTGCCAGCTTCAACGGTCGGGGCTACGAGCAGTACTTC
cdr3_aa: CASFNGRGYEQYF

d_call: NA
clone_size: NA
j_call: TRBJ2-2
cdr3_length: 14
v_call: TRBV3-1
cdr3_nt: TGTACCAGCAGCCAAAAACGGGGCTCCGGGGAGCTGTTTTTT
cdr3_aa: CTSSQKRGSGELFF

d_call: TRBD2
clone_size: few
j_call: TRBJ2-5
cdr3_length: 17
v_call: TRBV20-1
cdr3_nt: TGCAGTGCTAGTCTACCAGCGGGATGGGGAAAGGAGGAGACCCAGTACTTC
cdr3_aa: CSASLPAGWGKEETQYF

d_call: NA
clone_size: NA
j_call: TRBJ1-4
cdr3_length: 16
v_call: TRBV5-5
cdr3_nt: TGTGCCAGCAGCTTACCACCAGGAGCAACTAATGAAAAACTGTTTTTT
cdr3_aa: CASSLPPGATNEKLFF

d_call: NA
clone_size: once
j_call: TRBJ2-1
cdr3_length: 23
v_call: TRBV21-1
cdr3_nt: NA
cdr3_aa: CASSERGRDHKGLAVGKGNEQFF

d_call: TRBD1
clone_size: NA
j_call: TRBJ2-3
cdr3_length: 15
v_call: TRBV7-2
cdr3_nt: TGTGCCAGCAGCTTAGGAGGGCAGGGGGCGAGTACGCAGTATTTT
cdr3_aa: CASSLGGQGASTQYF

d_call: TRBD2
clone_size: few
j_call: TRBJ2-5
cdr3_length: 18
v_call: TRBV7-2
cdr3_nt: TGTGCCAGCAGCGGCCGAACTAGCGGGGGGCCGATTATGGAGACCCAGTACTTC
cdr3_aa: CASSGRTSGGPIMETQYF

d_call: NA
clone_size: NA
j_call: TRBJ2-7
cdr3_length: 14
v_call: TRBV10-1
cdr3_nt: TGCGCCAGCAGTATGTCGGGAGAGACCTACGAGCAGTACTTC
cdr3_aa: CASSMSGETYEQYF

d_call: NA
clone_size: NA
j_call: TRBJ2-3
cdr3_length: 12
v_call: TRBV12-5
cdr3_nt: TGTGCTAGTGGTCCCTTTCCAGATACGCAGTATTTT
cdr3_aa: CASGPFPDTQYF

d_call: TRBD2
clone_size: few
j_call: TRBJ2-3
cdr3_length: 17
v_call: TRBV7-6
cdr3_nt: TGTGCCAGCAGCGCCCAAACTAGCGGTGGTGTCACAGATACGCAGTATTTT
cdr3_aa: CASSAQTSGGVTDTQYF

d_call: NA
clone_size: NA
j_call: TRBJ1-2
cdr3_length: 13
v_call: TRBV6-5
cdr3_nt: TGTGCCAGCAGCGAGGACAGTAACTATGGCTACACCTTC
cdr3_aa: CASSEDSNYGYTF

d_call: TRBD2
clone_size: NA
j_call: TRBJ2-5
cdr3_length: 14
v_call: TRBV3-1
cdr3_nt: TGTGCCAGCAGCCTTCTAGCGGGGGGTCAGAATCAGTACTTC
cdr3_aa: CASSLLAGGQNQYF

d_call: NA
clone_size: few
j_call: TRBJ2-1
cdr3_length: 13
v_call: TRBV30
cdr3_nt: TGTGCCTGGACCCAGAGAGCTCCCAATGAGCAGTTCTTC
cdr3_aa: CAWTQRAPNEQFF